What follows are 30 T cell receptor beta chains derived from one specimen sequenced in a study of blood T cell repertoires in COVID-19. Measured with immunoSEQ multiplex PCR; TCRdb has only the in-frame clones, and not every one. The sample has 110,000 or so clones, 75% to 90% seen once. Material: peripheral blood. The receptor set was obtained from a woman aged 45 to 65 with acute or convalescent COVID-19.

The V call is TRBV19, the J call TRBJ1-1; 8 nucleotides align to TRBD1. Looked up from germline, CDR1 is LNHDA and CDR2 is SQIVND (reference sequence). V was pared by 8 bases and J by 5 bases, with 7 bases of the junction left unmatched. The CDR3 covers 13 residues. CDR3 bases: TGTGCCAGTCAAGGGACAGGCGGAACTGAAGCTTTCTTT. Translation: CASQGTGGTEAFF.

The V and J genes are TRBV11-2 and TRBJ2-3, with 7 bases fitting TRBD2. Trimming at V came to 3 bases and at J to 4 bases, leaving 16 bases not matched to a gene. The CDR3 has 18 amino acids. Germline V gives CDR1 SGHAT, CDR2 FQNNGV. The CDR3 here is CASSFSSVSSGEADTQYF. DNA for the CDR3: TGTGCCAGCAGCTTCTCCTCCGTTTCCAGCGGGGAGGCAGATACGCAGTATTTT. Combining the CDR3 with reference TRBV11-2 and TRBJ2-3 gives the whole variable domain EAGVAQSPRYKIIEKRQSVAFWCNPISGHATLYWYQQILGQGPKLLIQFQNNGVVDDSQLPKDRFSAERLKGVDSTLKIQPAKLEDSAVYLCASSFSSVSSGEADTQYFGPGTRLTVL.

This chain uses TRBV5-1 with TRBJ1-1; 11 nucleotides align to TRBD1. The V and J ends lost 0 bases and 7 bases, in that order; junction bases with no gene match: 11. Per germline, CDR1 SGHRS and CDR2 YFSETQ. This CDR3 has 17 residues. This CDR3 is CASSLGGQGAIKDEAFF. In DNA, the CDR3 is TGCGCCAGCAGCTTGGGAGGACAGGGGGCGATTAAGGATGAAGCTTTCTTT.

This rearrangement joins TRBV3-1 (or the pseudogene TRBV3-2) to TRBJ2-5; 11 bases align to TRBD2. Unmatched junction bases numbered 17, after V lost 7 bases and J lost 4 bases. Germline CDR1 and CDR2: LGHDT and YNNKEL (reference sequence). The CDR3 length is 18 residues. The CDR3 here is CASTEPSTSGVLGETQYF. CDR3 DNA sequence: TGTGCCAGCACCGAACCCTCGACTAGCGGGGTTTTGGGAGAGACCCAGTACTTC.

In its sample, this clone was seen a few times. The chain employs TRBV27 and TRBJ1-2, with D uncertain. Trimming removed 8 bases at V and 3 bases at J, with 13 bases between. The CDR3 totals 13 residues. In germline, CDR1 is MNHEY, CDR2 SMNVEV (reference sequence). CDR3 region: CASGKGRDYGYTF. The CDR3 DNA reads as TGTGCCAGCGGGAAAGGGAGGGACTATGGCTACACCTTC.

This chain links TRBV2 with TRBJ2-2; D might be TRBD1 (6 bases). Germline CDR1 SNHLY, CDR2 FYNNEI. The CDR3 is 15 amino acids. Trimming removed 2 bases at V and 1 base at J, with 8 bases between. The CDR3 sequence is CASSERTVNTGELFF. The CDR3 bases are TGTGCCAGCAGTGAACGGACAGTGAACACCGGGGAGCTGTTTTTT.

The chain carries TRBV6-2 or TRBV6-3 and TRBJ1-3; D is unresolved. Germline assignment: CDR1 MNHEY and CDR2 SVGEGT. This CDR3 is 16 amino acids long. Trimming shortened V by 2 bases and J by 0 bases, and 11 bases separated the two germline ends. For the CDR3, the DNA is TGTGCCAGCAGTTACGATCCAAGCCACTCTGGAAACACCATATATTTT. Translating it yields CASSYDPSHSGNTIYF.

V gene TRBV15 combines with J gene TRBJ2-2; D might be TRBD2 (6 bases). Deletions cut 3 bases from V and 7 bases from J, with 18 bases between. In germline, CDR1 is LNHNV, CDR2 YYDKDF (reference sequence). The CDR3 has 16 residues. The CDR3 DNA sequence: TGTGCCACCAGCAGCACGAATTGGGGGGAAGGCGGGGAGCTGTTTTTT. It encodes CATSSTNWGEGGELFF. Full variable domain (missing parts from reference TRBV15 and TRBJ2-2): DAMVIQNPRYQVTQFGKPVTLSCSQTLNHNVMYWYQQKSSQAPKLLFHYYDKDFNNEADTPDNFQSRRPNTSFCFLDIRSPGLGDTAMYLCATSSTNWGEGGELFFGEGSRLTVL.

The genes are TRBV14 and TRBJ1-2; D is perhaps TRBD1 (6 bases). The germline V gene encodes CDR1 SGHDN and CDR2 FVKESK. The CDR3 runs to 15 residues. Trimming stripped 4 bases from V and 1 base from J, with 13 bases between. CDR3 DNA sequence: TGTGCCAGCAGCCGCAGCGGGGGGCTTAACTATGGCTACACCTTC. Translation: CASSRSGGLNYGYTF.

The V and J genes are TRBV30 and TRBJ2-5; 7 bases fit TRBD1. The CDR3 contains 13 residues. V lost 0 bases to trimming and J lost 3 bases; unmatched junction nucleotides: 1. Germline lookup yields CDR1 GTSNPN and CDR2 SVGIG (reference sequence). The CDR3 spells CAWSVGQKETQYF. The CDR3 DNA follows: TGTGCCTGGAGTGTGGGACAGAAAGAGACCCAGTACTTC.

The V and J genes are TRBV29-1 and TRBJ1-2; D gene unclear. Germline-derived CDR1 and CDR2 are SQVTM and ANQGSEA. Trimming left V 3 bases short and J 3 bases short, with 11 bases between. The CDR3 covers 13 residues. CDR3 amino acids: CSVDGSLDYGYTF. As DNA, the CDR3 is TGCAGCGTTGACGGGAGTTTGGACTATGGCTACACCTTC. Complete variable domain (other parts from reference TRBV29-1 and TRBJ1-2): SAVISQKPSRDICQRGTSLTIQCQVDSQVTMMFWYRQQPGQSLTLIATANQGSEATYESGFVIDKFPISRPNLTFSTLTVSNMSPEDSSIYLCSVDGSLDYGYTFGSGTRLTVV.

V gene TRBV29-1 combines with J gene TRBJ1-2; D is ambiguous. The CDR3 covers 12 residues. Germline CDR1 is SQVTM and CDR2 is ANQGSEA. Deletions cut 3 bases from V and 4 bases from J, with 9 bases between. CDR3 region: CSVDSLTYGYTF. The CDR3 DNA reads TGCAGCGTTGACAGTCTCACCTATGGCTACACCTTC.

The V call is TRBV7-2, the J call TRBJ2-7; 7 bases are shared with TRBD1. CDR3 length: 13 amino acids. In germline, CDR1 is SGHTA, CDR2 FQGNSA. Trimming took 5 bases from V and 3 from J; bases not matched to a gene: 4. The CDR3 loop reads CASSRAGGYEQYF. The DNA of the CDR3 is TGTGCCAGCAGCCGGGCAGGGGGCTACGAGCAGTACTTC.

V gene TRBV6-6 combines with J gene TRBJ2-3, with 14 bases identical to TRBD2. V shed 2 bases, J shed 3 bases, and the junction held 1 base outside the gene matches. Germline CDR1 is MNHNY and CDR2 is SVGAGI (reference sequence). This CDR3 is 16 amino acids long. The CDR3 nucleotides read TGTGCCAGCAGTTACGGACTAGCGGGGGGAACAGATACGCAGTATTTT. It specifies CASSYGLAGGTDTQYF.

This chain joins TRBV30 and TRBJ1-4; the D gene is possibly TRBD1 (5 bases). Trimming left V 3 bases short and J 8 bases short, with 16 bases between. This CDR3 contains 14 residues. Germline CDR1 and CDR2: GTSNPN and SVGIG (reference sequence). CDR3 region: CAWSLYGGMEKLFF. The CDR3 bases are TGTGCCTGGAGCCTGTATGGGGGGATGGAAAAACTGTTTTTT. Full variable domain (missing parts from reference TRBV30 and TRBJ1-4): SQTIHQWPATLVQPVGSPLSLECTVEGTSNPNLYWYRQAAGRGLQLLFYSVGIGQISSEVPQNLSASRPQDRQFILSSKKLLLSDSGFYLCAWSLYGGMEKLFFGSGTQLSVL.

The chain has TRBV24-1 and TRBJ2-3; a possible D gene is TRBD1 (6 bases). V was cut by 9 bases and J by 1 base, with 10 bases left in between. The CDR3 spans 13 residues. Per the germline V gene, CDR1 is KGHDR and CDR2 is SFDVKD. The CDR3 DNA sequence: TGTGCCACCCTCAAGGGGGGCACAGATACGCAGTATTTT. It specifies CATLKGGTDTQYF.

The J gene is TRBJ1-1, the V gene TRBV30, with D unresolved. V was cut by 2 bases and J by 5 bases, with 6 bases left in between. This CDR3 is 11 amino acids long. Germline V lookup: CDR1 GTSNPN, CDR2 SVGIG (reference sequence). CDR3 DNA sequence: TGTGCCTGGAGTCCCGGGACTGAAGCTTTCTTT. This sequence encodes CAWSPGTEAFF. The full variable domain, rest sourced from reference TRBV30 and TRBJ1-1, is SQTIHQWPATLVQPVGSPLSLECTVEGTSNPNLYWYRQAAGRGLQLLFYSVGIGQISSEVPQNLSASRPQDRQFILSSKKLLLSDSGFYLCAWSPGTEAFFGQGTRLTVV.

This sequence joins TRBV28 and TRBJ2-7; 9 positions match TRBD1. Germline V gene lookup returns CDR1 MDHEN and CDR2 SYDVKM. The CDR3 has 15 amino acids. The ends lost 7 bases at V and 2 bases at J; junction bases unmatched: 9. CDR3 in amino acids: CASTREGQGAYEQYF. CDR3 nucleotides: TGTGCCAGCACAAGGGAGGGACAGGGTGCCTACGAGCAGTACTTC.

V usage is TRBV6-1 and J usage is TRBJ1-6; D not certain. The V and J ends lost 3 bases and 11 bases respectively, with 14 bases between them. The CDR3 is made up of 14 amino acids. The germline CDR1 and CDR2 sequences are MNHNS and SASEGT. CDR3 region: CASSDLVGAPPLHF. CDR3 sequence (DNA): TGTGCCAGCAGTGATCTGGTGGGAGCGCCACCCCTCCACTTT.

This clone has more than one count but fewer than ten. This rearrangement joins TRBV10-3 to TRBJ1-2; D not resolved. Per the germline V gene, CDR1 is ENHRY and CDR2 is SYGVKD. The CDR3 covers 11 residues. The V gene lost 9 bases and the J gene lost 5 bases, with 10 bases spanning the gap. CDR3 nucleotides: TGTGCCATTCAAGACTCATATGGCTACACCTTC. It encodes CAIQDSYGYTF.

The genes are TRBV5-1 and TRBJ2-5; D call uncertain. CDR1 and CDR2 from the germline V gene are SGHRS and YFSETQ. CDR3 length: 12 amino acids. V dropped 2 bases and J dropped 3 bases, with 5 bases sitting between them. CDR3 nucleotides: TGCGCCAGCAGCTTTTCGGAAGAGACCCAGTACTTC. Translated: CASSFSEETQYF.

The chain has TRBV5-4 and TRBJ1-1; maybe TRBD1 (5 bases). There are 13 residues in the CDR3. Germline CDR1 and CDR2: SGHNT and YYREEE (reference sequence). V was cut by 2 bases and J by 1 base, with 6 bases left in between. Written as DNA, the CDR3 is TGTGCCAGCAGCTTCACAGGGAACACTGAAGCTTTCTTT. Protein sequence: CASSFTGNTEAFF. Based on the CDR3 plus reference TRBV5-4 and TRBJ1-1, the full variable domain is ETGVTQSPTHLIKTRGQQVTLRCSSQSGHNTVSWYQQALGQGPQFIFQYYREEENGRGNFPPRFSGLQFPNYSSELNVNALELDDSALYLCASSFTGNTEAFFGQGTRLTVV.

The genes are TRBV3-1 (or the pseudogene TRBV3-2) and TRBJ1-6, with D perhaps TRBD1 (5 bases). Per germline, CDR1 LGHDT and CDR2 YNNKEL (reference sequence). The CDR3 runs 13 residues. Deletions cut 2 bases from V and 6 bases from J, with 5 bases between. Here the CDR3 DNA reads TGTGCCAGCAGCCAACAGGGTAATTCACCCCTCCACTTT. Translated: CASSQQGNSPLHF.

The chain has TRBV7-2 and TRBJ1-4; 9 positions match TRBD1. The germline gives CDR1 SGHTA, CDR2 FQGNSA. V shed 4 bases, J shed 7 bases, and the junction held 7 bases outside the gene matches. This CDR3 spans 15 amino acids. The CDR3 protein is CASSSQTGGSEKLFF. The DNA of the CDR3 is TGTGCCAGCAGCTCTCAGACAGGGGGAAGTGAAAAACTGTTTTTT.

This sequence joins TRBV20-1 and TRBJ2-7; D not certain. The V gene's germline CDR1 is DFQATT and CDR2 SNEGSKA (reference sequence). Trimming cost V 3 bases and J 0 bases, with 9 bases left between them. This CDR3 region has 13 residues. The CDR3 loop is CSASGPSSYEQYF. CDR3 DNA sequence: TGCAGTGCTAGTGGGCCGTCCTCCTACGAGCAGTACTTC.

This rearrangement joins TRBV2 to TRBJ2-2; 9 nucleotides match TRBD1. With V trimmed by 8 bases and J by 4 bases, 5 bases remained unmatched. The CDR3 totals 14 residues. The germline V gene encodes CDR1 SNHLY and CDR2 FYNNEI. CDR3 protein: CASRDRDGTGELFF. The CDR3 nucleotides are TGTGCCAGCCGGGACAGGGACGGCACCGGGGAGCTGTTTTTT.

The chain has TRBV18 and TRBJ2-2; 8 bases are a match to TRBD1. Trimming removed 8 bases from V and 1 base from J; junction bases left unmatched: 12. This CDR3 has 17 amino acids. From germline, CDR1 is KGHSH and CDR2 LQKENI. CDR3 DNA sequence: TGTGCCAGCACGCATACCAGACAGGGGTTGAACACCGGGGAGCTGTTTTTT. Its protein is CASTHTRQGLNTGELFF. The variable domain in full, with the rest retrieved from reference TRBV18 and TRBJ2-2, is NAGVMQNPRHLVRRRGQEARLRCSPMKGHSHVYWYRQLPEEGLKFMVYLQKENIIDESGMPKERFSAEFPKEGPSILRIQQVVRGDSAAYFCASTHTRQGLNTGELFFGEGSRLTVL.

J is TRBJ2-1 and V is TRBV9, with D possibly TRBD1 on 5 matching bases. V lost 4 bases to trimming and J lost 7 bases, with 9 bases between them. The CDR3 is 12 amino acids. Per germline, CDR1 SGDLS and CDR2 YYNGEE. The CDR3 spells CASSQGKNEQFF. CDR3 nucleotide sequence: TGTGCCAGCAGCCAGGGAAAGAATGAGCAGTTCTTC.

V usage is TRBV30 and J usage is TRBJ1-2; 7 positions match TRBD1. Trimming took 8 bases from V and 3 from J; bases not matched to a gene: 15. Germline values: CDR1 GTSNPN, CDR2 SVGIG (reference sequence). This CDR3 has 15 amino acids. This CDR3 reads CAGSNSPGQYYGYTF. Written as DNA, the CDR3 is TGTGCCGGGTCAAACTCGCCGGGACAGTACTATGGCTACACCTTC.

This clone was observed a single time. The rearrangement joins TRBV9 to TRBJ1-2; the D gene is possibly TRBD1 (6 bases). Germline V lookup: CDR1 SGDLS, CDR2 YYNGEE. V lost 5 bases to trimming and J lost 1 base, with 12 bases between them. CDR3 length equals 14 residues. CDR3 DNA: TGTGCCAGCAGGAGGGTACAGGGTAACTATGGCTACACCTTC. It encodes CASRRVQGNYGYTF.